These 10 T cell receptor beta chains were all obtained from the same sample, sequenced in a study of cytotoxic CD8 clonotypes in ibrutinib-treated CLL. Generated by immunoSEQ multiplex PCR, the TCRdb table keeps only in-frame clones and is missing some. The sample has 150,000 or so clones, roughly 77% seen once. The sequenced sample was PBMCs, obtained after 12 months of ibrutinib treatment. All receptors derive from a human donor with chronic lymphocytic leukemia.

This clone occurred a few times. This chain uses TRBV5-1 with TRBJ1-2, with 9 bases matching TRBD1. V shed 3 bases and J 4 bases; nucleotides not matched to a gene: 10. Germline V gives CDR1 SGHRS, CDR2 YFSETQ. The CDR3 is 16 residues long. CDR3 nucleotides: TGCGCCAGCAGCTCGGGGGGGACAGGGTCCTTCTATGGCTACACCTTC. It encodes CASSSGGTGSFYGYTF.

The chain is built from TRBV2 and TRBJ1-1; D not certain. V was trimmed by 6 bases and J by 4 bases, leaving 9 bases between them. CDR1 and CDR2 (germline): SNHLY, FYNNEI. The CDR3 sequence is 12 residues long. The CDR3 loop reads CASRFGPTEAFF. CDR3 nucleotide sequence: TGTGCCAGCAGATTCGGTCCCACTGAAGCTTTCTTT.

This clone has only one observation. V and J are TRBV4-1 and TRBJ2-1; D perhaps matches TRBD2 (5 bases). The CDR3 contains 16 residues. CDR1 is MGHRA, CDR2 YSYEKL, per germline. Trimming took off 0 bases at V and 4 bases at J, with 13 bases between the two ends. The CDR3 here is CASSQEGVGAYNEQFF. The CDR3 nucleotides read TGCGCCAGCAGCCAAGAAGGTGTGGGAGCATACAATGAGCAGTTCTTC.

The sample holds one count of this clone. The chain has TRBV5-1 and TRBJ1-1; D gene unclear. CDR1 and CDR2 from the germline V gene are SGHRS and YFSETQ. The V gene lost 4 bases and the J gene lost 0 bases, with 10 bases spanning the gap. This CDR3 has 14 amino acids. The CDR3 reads CASSRGNLNTEAFF. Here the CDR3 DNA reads TGCGCCAGCAGCCGCGGCAATCTGAACACTGAAGCTTTCTTT.

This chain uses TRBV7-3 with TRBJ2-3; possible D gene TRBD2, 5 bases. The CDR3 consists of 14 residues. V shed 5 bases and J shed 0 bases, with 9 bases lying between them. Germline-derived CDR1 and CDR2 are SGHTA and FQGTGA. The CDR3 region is CASSQGLSTDTQYF. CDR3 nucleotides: TGTGCCAGCAGCCAAGGACTTAGCACAGATACGCAGTATTTT.

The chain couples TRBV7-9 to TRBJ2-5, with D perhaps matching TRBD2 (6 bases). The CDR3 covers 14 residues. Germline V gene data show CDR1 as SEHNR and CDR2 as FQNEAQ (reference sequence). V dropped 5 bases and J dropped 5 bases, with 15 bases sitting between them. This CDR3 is CASSKLGDWETQYF. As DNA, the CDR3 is TGTGCCAGCAGCAAATTGGGGGACTGGGAGACCCAGTACTTC.

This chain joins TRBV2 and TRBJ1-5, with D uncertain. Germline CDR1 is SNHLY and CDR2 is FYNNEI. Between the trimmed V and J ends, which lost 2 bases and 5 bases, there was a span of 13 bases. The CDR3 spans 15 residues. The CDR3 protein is CASSERWRWDQPQHF. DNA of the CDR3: TGTGCCAGCAGTGAAAGGTGGCGCTGGGATCAGCCCCAGCATTTT.

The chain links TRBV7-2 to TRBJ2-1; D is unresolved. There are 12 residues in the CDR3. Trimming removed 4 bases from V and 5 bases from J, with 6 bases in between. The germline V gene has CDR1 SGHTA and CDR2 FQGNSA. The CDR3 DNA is TGTGCCAGCAGCTCAGCCAACAATGAGCAGTTCTTC. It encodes CASSSANNEQFF.

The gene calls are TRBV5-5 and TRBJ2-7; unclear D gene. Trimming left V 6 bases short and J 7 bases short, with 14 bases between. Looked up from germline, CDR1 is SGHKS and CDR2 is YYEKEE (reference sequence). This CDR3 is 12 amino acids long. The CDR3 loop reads CASTRAPEEQYF. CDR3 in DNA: TGTGCCAGCACCCGGGCCCCTGAGGAGCAGTACTTC.

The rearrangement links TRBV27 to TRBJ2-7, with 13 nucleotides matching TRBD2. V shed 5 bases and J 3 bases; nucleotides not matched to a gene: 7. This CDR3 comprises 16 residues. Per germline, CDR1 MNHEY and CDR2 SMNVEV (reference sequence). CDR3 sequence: CASSPSRTSGSYEQYF. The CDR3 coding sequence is TGTGCCAGCAGTCCATCCCGGACTAGCGGGAGCTACGAGCAGTACTTC.